The clone carrying this TCR beta chain was counted only a few times. The table came from immunoSEQ multiplex PCR; TCRdb's copy has only in-frame clones and leaves some out. This sample has 300,000 to 350,000 clones; approximately 83% occur once, and the top ten carry around 4.5%. These data originate in a study of blood T cell repertoires in COVID-19. Trimming left V 5 bases short and J 1 base short, with 12 bases between. Germline CDR1 is SGHTA and CDR2 is FQGNSA. This CDR3 comprises 14 residues. The source material was PBMCs or T cells enriched from blood (not recorded which). This sequence originates from a woman aged 40 to 55 with acute COVID-19. V and J are TRBV7-2 and TRBJ2-7, with D perhaps TRBD1 (5 bases). The CDR3 bases are TGTGCCAGCAGCGTACAGGACAAATCCTACGAGCAGTACTTC. It yields the protein CASSVQDKSYEQYF. The whole variable domain, remainder taken from reference TRBV7-2 and TRBJ2-7, is GAGVSQSPSNKVTEKGKDVELRCDPISGHTALYWYRQSLGQGLEFLIYFQGNSAPDKSGLPSDRFSAERTGGSVSTLTIQRTQQEDSAVYLCASSVQDKSYEQYFGPGTRLTVT.